Presented here are 4 T cell receptor beta chains from one specimen sequenced in a study of long-term antiretroviral therapy in people with HIV. Survey-level immunoSEQ v3.0 assays were run. Produced via immunoSEQ multiplex PCR; TCRdb's table is partial and in-frame only. The profile shows under 35,000 clones, around 90% of them singletons. The sequences come from unsorted PBMCs, collected 1.1 years after starting antiretroviral therapy. The receptors were sampled from a man younger than 35 with HIV.

The genes are TRBV7-9 and TRBJ1-5; possible D gene TRBD1, 5 bases. CDR1 is SEHNR, CDR2 FQNEAQ, per germline (reference sequence). Trimming stripped 0 bases from V and 6 bases from J, with 12 bases between. The CDR3 runs 15 residues. CDR3 residues: CASSLAGGSGQPQHF. In DNA, the CDR3 is TGTGCCAGCAGCTTAGCGGGGGGTTCGGGTCAGCCCCAGCATTTT.

The rearrangement uses TRBV9 and TRBJ2-3; D is undetermined. CDR3 size: 17 residues. Germline V CDR1 and CDR2: SGDLS, YYNGEE. Deletions cut 2 bases from V and 2 bases from J, with 18 bases between. The CDR3 loop reads CASSVYAAVDPTDTQYF. Written as DNA, the CDR3 is TGTGCCAGCAGCGTCTACGCGGCGGTGGATCCCACAGATACGCAGTATTTT. The variable domain in full, completed from reference TRBV9 and TRBJ2-3, reads DSGVTQTPKHLITATGQRVTLRCSPRSGDLSVYWYQQSLDQGLQFLIQYYNGEERAKGNILERFSAQQFPDLHSELNLSSLELGDSALYFCASSVYAAVDPTDTQYFGPGTRLTVL.

This clone appeared a single time. The gene calls are TRBV7-2 and TRBJ2-1, with D unclear. Looked up from germline, CDR1 is SGHTA and CDR2 is FQGNSA. CDR3 length equals 12 residues. Trimming left V 5 bases short and J 10 bases short, with 12 bases between. The CDR3 DNA sequence: TGTGCCAGCAGCGATAGATATGGCGAGCAGTTCTTC. Amino acid sequence: CASSDRYGEQFF.

V gene TRBV18 combines with J gene TRBJ1-1; D not certain. This CDR3 region has 17 residues. Germline loops: CDR1 KGHSH, CDR2 LQKENI. Trimming stripped 6 bases from V and 1 base from J, with 21 bases between. CDR3 residues: CASSINAASMRNTEAFF. Written as DNA, the CDR3 is TGTGCCAGCTCTATAAACGCAGCCTCTATGAGGAACACTGAAGCTTTCTTT. The full variable domain, its missing parts supplied by reference TRBV18 and TRBJ1-1, is NAGVMQNPRHLVRRRGQEARLRCSPMKGHSHVYWYRQLPEEGLKFMVYLQKENIIDESGMPKERFSAEFPKEGPSILRIQQVVRGDSAAYFCASSINAASMRNTEAFFGQGTRLTVV.